This T cell receptor beta chain is from a study of blood T cell repertoires in COVID-19. Measured with immunoSEQ multiplex PCR; TCRdb has only the in-frame clones, and not every one. The repertoire holds around 130,000 clones, about 84% seen once, with about 12% in the top ten. Germline values: CDR1 SNHLY, CDR2 FYNNEI. The CDR3 length is 15 residues. V dropped 7 bases and J dropped 0 bases, with 10 bases sitting between them. The material sequenced was peripheral blood. The TCR comes from a woman aged 55-69 years with acute or convalescent COVID-19. The V call is TRBV2, the J call TRBJ2-6; tentatively, D is TRBD2 (6 bases). The CDR3 region is CASKGLFSGANVLTF. CDR3 nucleotide sequence: TGTGCCAGCAAGGGACTCTTCTCTGGGGCCAACGTCCTGACTTTC. The full variable domain, completed using reference TRBV2 and TRBJ2-6, is EPEVTQTPSHQVTQMGQEVILRCVPISNHLYFYWYRQILGQKVEFLVSFYNNEISEKSEIFDDQFSVERPDGSNFTLKIRSTKLEDSAMYFCASKGLFSGANVLTFGAGSRLTVL.